This T cell receptor beta chain was obtained from a study of radiotherapy plus CTLA-4 blockade in lung cancer. Background on the study: Objective responses were seen in around 20% of patients, disease control in over 25%.

CDR1 SGHRS and CDR2 YFSETQ come from the germline V gene. The CDR3 length is 15 residues. V was clipped by 0 bases and J by 8 bases, with 14 bases between them. Study-level findings and limits: Tumor-origin TCR clones grew in blood after radiotherapy plus ipilimumab. Reports state that early shifts in blood T cell clones, with interferon-beta, best predicted response.

Measured with immunoSEQ multiplex PCR; TCRdb has only the in-frame clones, and not every one. The sample yields fewer than 55,000 clones, approximately 80% seen once. In the case of this clone: The antigen is not known.

The clonotype originates from a human donor with non-small cell lung cancer whose response to radiotherapy plus ipilimumab could not be evaluated. The chain recombines TRBV5-1 with TRBJ1-4; maybe TRBD1 (5 bases). Source: peripheral blood, taken from a patient treated with radiotherapy plus ipilimumab. CDR3 bases: TGCGCCAGCAGCTTGGCGGCGGCCGGGGGAGAAAAACTGTTTTTT. It encodes CASSLAAAGGEKLFF.